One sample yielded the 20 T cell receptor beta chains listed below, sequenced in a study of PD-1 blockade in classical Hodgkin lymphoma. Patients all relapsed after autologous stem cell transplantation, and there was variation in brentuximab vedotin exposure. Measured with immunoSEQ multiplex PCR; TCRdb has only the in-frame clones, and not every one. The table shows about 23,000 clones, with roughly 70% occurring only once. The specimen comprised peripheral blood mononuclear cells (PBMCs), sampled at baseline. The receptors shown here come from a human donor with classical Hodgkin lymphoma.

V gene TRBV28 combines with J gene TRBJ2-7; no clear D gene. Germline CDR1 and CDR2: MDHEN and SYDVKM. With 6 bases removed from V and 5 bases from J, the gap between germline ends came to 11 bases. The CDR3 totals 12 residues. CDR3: CASRTSLHEQYF. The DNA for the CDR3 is TGTGCCAGCAGAACGAGCTTGCACGAGCAGTACTTC.

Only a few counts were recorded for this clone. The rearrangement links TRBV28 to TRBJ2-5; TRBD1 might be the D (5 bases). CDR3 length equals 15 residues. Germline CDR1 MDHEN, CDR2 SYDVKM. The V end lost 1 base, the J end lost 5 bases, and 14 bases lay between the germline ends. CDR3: CASSLSGALGETQYF. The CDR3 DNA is TGTGCCAGCAGTTTATCTGGGGCGCTTGGCGAGACCCAGTACTTC.

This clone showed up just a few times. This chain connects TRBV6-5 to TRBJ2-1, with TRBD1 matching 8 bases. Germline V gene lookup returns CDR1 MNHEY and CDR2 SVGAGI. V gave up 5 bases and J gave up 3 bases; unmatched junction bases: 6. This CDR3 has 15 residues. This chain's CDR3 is CASSPTGAGYNEQFF. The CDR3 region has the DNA TGTGCCAGCAGTCCGACAGGGGCTGGCTACAATGAGCAGTTCTTC.

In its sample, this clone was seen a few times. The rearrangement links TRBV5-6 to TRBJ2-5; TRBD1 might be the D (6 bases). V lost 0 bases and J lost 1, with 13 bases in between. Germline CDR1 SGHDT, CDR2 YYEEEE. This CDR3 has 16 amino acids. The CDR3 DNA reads TGTGCCAGCAGCTTGGGCCTTGACAGGCCCCAAGAGACCCAGTACTTC. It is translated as CASSLGLDRPQETQYF.

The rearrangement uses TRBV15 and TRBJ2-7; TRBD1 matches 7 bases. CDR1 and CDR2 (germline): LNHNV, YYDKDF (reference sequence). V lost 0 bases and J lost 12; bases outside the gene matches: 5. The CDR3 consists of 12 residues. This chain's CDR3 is CATSREKGAMYF. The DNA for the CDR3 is TGTGCCACCAGCAGAGAGAAGGGGGCGATGTACTTC. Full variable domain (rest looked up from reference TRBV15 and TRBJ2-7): DAMVIQNPRYQVTQFGKPVTLSCSQTLNHNVMYWYQQKSSQAPKLLFHYYDKDFNNEADTPDNFQSRRPNTSFCFLDIRSPGLGDTAMYLCATSREKGAMYFGPGTRLTVT.

The DNA of the CDR3 is TGCGCCAGTGGACTTCCCAGGGAAAACGGCTACACCTTC. This translates into CASGLPRENGYTF. The V call is TRBV5-1, the J call TRBJ1-2; a possible D gene is TRBD1 (5 bases). Trimming stripped 8 bases from V and 8 bases from J, with 19 bases between. The germline V gene has CDR1 SGHRS and CDR2 YFSETQ. The CDR3 sequence is 13 residues long.

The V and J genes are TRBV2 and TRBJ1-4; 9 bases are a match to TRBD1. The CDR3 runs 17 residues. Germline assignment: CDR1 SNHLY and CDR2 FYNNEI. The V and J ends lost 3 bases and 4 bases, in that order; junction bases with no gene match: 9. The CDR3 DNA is TGTGCCAGCAGTGAGCCGACAGGGGGAGATTTTAATGAAAAACTGTTTTTT. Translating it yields CASSEPTGGDFNEKLFF.

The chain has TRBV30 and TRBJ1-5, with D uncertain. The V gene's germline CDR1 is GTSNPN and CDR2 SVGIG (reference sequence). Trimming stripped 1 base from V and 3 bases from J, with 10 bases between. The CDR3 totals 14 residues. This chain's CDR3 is CAWSEYSLNQPQHF. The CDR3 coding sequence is TGTGCCTGGAGTGAGTATAGCCTCAATCAGCCCCAGCATTTT.

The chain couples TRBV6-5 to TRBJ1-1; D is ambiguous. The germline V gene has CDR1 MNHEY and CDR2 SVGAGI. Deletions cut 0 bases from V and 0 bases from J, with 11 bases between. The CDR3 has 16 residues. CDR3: CASSYSAPGMNTEAFF. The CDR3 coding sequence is TGTGCCAGCAGTTACTCAGCACCAGGCATGAACACTGAAGCTTTCTTT.

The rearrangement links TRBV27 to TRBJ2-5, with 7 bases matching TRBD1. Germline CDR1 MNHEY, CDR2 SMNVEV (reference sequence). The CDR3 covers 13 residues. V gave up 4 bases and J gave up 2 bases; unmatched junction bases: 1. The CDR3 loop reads CASSWDSQETQYF. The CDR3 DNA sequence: TGTGCCAGCAGTTGGGACAGTCAAGAGACCCAGTACTTC.

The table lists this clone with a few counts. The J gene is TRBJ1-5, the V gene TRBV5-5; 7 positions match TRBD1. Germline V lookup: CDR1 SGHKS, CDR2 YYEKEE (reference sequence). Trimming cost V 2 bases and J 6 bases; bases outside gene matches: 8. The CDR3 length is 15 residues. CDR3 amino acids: CASSLVVTGVQPQHF. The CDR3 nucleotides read TGTGCCAGCAGCTTAGTGGTAACAGGGGTTCAGCCCCAGCATTTT. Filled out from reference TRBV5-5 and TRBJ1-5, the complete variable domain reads DAGVTQSPTHLIKTRGQQVTLRCSPISGHKSVSWYQQVLGQGPQFIFQYYEKEERGRGNFPDRFSARQFPNYSSELNVNALLLGDSALYLCASSLVVTGVQPQHFGDGTRLSIL.

CDR3 DNA sequence: TGTGCCAGTTCCCTGAGGGGCGGGACCTCCTACAATGAGCAGTTCTTC. Translating it yields CASSLRGGTSYNEQFF. J is TRBJ2-1 and V is TRBV19; D might be TRBD2 (6 bases). CDR1 is LNHDA, CDR2 SQIVND, per germline (reference sequence). This CDR3 region has 16 residues. Trimming took 8 bases from V and 0 from J, leaving 17 bases between them.

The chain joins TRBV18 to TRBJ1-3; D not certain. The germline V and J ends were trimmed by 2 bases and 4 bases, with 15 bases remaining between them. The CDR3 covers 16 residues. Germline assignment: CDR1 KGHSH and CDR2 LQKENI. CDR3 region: CASSPRADSAGNTIYF. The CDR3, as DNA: TGTGCCAGCTCACCAAGGGCGGACTCGGCCGGAAACACCATATATTTT.

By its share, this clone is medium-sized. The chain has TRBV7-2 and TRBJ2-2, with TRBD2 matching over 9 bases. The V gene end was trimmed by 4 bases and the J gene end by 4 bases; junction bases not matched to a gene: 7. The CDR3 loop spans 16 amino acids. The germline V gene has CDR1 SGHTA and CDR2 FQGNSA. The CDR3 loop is CASSSSGGRLTGELFF. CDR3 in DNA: TGTGCCAGCAGCTCGAGCGGGGGGCGCCTCACCGGGGAGCTGTTTTTT. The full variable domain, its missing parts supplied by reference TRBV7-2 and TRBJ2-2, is GAGVSQSPSNKVTEKGKDVELRCDPISGHTALYWYRQSLGQGLEFLIYFQGNSAPDKSGLPSDRFSAERTGGSVSTLTIQRTQQEDSAVYLCASSSSGGRLTGELFFGEGSRLTVL.

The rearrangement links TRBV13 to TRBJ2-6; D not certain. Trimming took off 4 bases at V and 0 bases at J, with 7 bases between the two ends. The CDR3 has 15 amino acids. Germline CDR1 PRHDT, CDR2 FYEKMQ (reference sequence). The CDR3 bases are TGTGCCAGCAGCTCCAAGTCCTCTGGGGCCAACGTCCTGACTTTC. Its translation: CASSSKSSGANVLTF.

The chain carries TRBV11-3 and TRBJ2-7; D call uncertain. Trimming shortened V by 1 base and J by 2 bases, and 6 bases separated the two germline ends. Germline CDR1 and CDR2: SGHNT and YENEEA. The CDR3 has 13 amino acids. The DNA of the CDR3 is TGTGCCAGCAGCTTAGCTACCACCTACGAGCAGTACTTC. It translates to CASSLATTYEQYF. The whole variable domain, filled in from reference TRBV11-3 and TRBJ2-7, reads EAGVVQSPRYKIIEKKQPVAFWCNPISGHNTLYWYLQNLGQGPELLIRYENEEAVDDSQLPKDRFSAERLKGVDSTLKIQPAELGDSAVYLCASSLATTYEQYFGPGTRLTVT.

The CDR3 region is CASSDRTEAFF. In DNA, the CDR3 is TGTGCCAGCAGTGACAGGACTGAAGCTTTCTTT. The chain recombines TRBV6-6 with TRBJ1-1; a weak D match, TRBD1 (6 bases). V was trimmed by 5 bases and J by 5 bases, leaving 6 bases between them. The germline CDR1 and CDR2 sequences are MNHNY and SVGAGI (reference sequence). The CDR3 contains 11 residues.

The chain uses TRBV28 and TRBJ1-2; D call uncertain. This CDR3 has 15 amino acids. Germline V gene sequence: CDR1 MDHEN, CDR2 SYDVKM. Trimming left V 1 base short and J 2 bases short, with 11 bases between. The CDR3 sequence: CASSLSRVWNYGYTF. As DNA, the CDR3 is TGTGCCAGCAGTTTATCAAGGGTGTGGAACTATGGCTACACCTTC.

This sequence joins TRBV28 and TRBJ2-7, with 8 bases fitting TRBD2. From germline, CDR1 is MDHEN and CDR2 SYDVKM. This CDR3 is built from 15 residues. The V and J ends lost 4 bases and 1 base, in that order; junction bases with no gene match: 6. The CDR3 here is CASSSPGLESYEQYF. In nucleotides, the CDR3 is TGTGCCAGCAGTTCCCCGGGACTAGAATCCTACGAGCAGTACTTC.

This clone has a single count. Written as DNA, the CDR3 is TGTGCCAGCAGCCCCCCGGCCCGGACAGGGCTGGTGGGTTACGAGCAGTACTTC. It encodes CASSPPARTGLVGYEQYF. J is TRBJ2-7 and V is TRBV5-4; 8 nucleotides line up with TRBD1. The CDR3 is 18 amino acids. Germline V gene data show CDR1 as SGHNT and CDR2 as YYREEE (reference sequence). Losses at the gene ends were 4 bases for V and 4 bases for J; bases not matched to a gene: 19.